Each of the 29 T cell receptor beta chains below was sequenced from the same sample in a study of early T cells in non-severe SARS-CoV-2 infection. TCRdb passed the 5' RACE reads through MiXCR, listing each CDR3 protein once. The data hold nearly 60,000 distinct CDR3 sequences, with 10% to 15% observed a single time. Sequencing was carried out using whole blood. These receptor sequences come from an adult who was a healthcare worker with PCR-confirmed SARS-CoV-2 infection or an uninfected control (not recorded which).

V gene TRBV13 combines with J gene TRBJ2-7; no firm D call. In germline, CDR1 is PRHDT, CDR2 FYEKMQ (reference sequence). The CDR3 has 13 residues. V lost 4 bases and J 2 bases, leaving 9 bases between the germline ends. For the CDR3, the DNA is TGTGCCAGCAGCTCCGCCACCCCCTACGAGCAGTACTTC. Its translation: CASSSATPYEQYF. The whole variable domain, filled in from reference TRBV13 and TRBJ2-7, reads AAGVIQSPRHLIKEKRETATLKCYPIPRHDTVYWYQQGPGQDPQFLISFYEKMQSDKGSIPDRFSAQQFSDYHSELNMSSLELGDSALYFCASSSATPYEQYFGPGTRLTVT.

In this sample, this clonotype turned up a few times. The chain has TRBV7-3 and TRBJ2-3; the match to TRBD2 covers 13 bases. Germline values: CDR1 SGHTA, CDR2 FQGTGA. V lost 5 bases to trimming and J lost 2 bases; unmatched junction nucleotides: 7. The CDR3 is 17 residues long. The CDR3 coding sequence is TGTGCCAGCAGCCCCGGGGGACTAGCGGGGCACACAGATACGCAGTATTTT. Its protein product is CASSPGGLAGHTDTQYF.

This rearrangement joins TRBV27 to TRBJ2-2, with D perhaps matching TRBD2 (6 bases). V was pared by 4 bases and J by 4 bases, with 22 bases between. There are 18 residues in the CDR3. The germline V gene encodes CDR1 MNHEY and CDR2 SMNVEV (reference sequence). DNA for the CDR3: TGTGCCAGCAGTTCCGGTGGGAGCGGAGGGGACCTCACCGGGGAGCTGTTTTTT. Its protein is CASSSGGSGGDLTGELFF.

The chain is built from TRBV27 and TRBJ2-6; D gene ambiguous. CDR1 MNHEY and CDR2 SMNVEV come from the germline V gene (reference sequence). This CDR3 spans 16 amino acids. With 0 bases removed from V and 0 bases from J, the gap between germline ends came to 6 bases. The CDR3 here is CASSLSPFSGANVLTF. The CDR3 coding sequence is TGTGCCAGCAGTTTATCTCCCTTCTCTGGGGCCAACGTCCTGACTTTC.

This clonotype has only a few counts. CDR3 bases: TGCAGTGCTATACTAGCGGGAGTTACCTACGAGCAGTACTTC. Protein: CSAILAGVTYEQYF. The chain has TRBV20-1 and TRBJ2-7, with 11 nucleotides matching TRBD2. The CDR3 totals 14 residues. Germline V lookup: CDR1 DFQATT, CDR2 SNEGSKA (reference sequence). V lost 4 bases and J lost 2; bases outside the gene matches: 4.

This clonotype was seen ten or more times. The V call is TRBV27, the J call TRBJ2-3, with D possibly called TRBD1 or TRBD2 (6 bases each). Trimming left V 5 bases short and J 2 bases short, with 11 bases between. This CDR3 is 14 amino acids long. Germline V lookup: CDR1 MNHEY, CDR2 SMNVEV (reference sequence). The CDR3 sequence is CASSPGAYTDTQYF. In DNA, the CDR3 is TGTGCCAGCAGTCCGGGGGCGTACACAGATACGCAGTATTTT.

A few counts support this clonotype. V is TRBV5-1 and J is TRBJ2-2; D is undetermined. Between the trimmed V and J ends, which lost 4 bases and 5 bases, there was a span of 6 bases. Per germline, CDR1 SGHRS and CDR2 YFSETQ. The CDR3 is made up of 12 amino acids. CDR3 nucleotide sequence: TGCGCCAGCAGCCCCACTACCGGGGAGCTGTTTTTT. Its translation: CASSPTTGELFF.

This clonotype has at least ten counts. V usage is TRBV15 and J usage is TRBJ2-1; 9 bases are shared with TRBD2. J gave up 7 bases and V 1 base, and 8 bases lay outside the gene matches. This CDR3 contains 16 residues. Per the germline V gene, CDR1 is LNHNV and CDR2 is YYDKDF (reference sequence). CDR3 amino acids: CATSRGVSGGWNEQFF. The DNA for the CDR3 is TGTGCCACCAGCAGAGGTGTTAGCGGGGGCTGGAATGAGCAGTTCTTC.

With respect to this clonotype: A much bigger clone sits one base away, suggesting this may be a read error. The V and J genes are TRBV29-1 and TRBJ1-2; possible D gene TRBD1, 5 bases. From germline, CDR1 is SQVTM and CDR2 ANQGSEA. The CDR3 loop spans 12 amino acids. Between the trimmed V and J ends, which lost 4 bases and 5 bases, there was a span of 11 bases. The CDR3 spells CSVVTGAYGYTF. The CDR3 DNA reads as TGCAGCGTTGTCACCGGGGCTTATGGCTACACCTTC.

This clonotype occurred many times. The chain employs TRBV7-9 and TRBJ1-4; a weak D match, TRBD1 (6 bases). Germline lookup yields CDR1 SEHNR and CDR2 FQNEAQ (reference sequence). Between the trimmed V and J ends, which lost 5 bases and 7 bases, there was a span of 17 bases. The CDR3 consists of 15 residues. CDR3 nucleotides: TGTGCCAGCAGCCGACCGGGGCAGGGGAGTGAAAAACTGTTTTTT. Residues: CASSRPGQGSEKLFF.

The chain has TRBV20-1 and TRBJ2-2, with a tentative D call TRBD2 (6 bases). V was shortened by 2 bases and J by 7 bases, with 17 bases between the two germline ends. The CDR3 is made up of 15 amino acids. The germline CDR1 and CDR2 sequences are DFQATT and SNEGSKA (reference sequence). The CDR3 DNA follows: TGCAGTGCTAGACGTAGCGGACCGAGTCGCGGGGAGCTGTTTTTT. It yields the protein CSARRSGPSRGELFF.

Ten or more counts support this clonotype. J is TRBJ2-4 and V is TRBV7-2; D gene ambiguous. The CDR3 runs to 12 residues. Germline V gives CDR1 SGHTA, CDR2 FQGNSA. Trimming stripped 2 bases from V and 8 bases from J, with 7 bases between. The DNA for the CDR3 is TGTGCCAGCAGCTTATATGGGGACATTCAGTACTTC. Its translation: CASSLYGDIQYF.

This clonotype has a count of ten or more. The chain combines TRBV12-3 or TRBV12-4 with TRBJ1-5, with 9 bases fitting TRBD1. The CDR3 runs 14 residues. Trimming removed 1 base from V and 7 bases from J; junction bases left unmatched: 2. CDR3 nucleotide sequence: TGTGCCAGCAGTTTAGGGACAGGGGTGCAGCCCCAGCATTTT. It translates to CASSLGTGVQPQHF.

On this clonotype: Given a much more abundant clone one base away, this may be a read error. Since the CDR3 does not end with the conserved phenylalanine or tryptophan, this likely comes from a read error. The V gene is TRBV10-3, the J gene TRBJ2-3; possible D gene TRBD2, 5 bases. Per germline, CDR1 ENHRY and CDR2 SYGVKD. The CDR3 contains 14 residues. V was cut by 4 bases and J by 2 bases, with 10 bases left in between. The CDR3 loop reads CAISVTAVTDTQYS. The CDR3 DNA sequence: TGTGCCATCAGTGTAACAGCGGTCACAGATACGCAGTATTCT.

This clonotype was recorded at least ten times. The V call is TRBV20-1, the J call TRBJ1-5; 10 nucleotides align to TRBD1. The junction had 6 bases not matched to a gene; V was cut back by 6 bases and J by 7 bases. The germline V gene encodes CDR1 DFQATT and CDR2 SNEGSKA (reference sequence). This CDR3 has 13 amino acids. As DNA, the CDR3 is TGCAGTGCCCCTGGACAGGGGGTCCAGCCCCAGCATTTT. Its protein product is CSAPGQGVQPQHF.

This clonotype was counted at least ten times. The chain joins TRBV29-1 to TRBJ1-2; no clear D gene. Deletions cut 4 bases from V and 8 bases from J, with 11 bases between. Germline CDR1 SQVTM, CDR2 ANQGSEA. The CDR3 is made up of 11 amino acids. CDR3 coding DNA: TGCAGCGTTGTTTCGGTGGGCGGCTACACCTTC. It codes for CSVVSVGGYTF.

This chain connects TRBV14 to TRBJ1-1; D is unresolved. The CDR3 loop spans 14 amino acids. The V gene lost 4 bases and the J gene lost 2 bases, with 11 bases spanning the gap. Germline lookup yields CDR1 SGHDN and CDR2 FVKESK. In nucleotides, the CDR3 is TGTGCCAGCAGCCCCGGGGTACGCAACACTGAAGCTTTCTTT. Its translation is CASSPGVRNTEAFF.

The chain has TRBV7-9 and TRBJ1-1; D not resolved. This CDR3 region has 14 residues. CDR1 SEHNR and CDR2 FQNEAQ come from the germline V gene (reference sequence). Trimming removed 3 bases at V and 1 base at J, with 9 bases between. The CDR3 region is CASSFFDENTEAFF. DNA of the CDR3: TGTGCCAGCAGCTTTTTCGATGAGAACACTGAAGCTTTCTTT.

This chain links TRBV6-6 with TRBJ1-1; D might be TRBD1 (6 bases). CDR3 length: 17 residues. CDR1 MNHNY and CDR2 SVGAGI come from the germline V gene (reference sequence). Trimming cost V 1 base and J 5 bases, with 20 bases left between them. CDR3 nucleotide sequence: TGTGCCAGCAGTTACTTTCTCCACAGGGAGGAACGGACTGAAGCTTTCTTT. This codes for CASSYFLHREERTEAFF.

Turning to this clonotype: Just one base apart from a much larger clone, this may be a read error. V gene TRBV4-1 combines with J gene TRBJ1-5, with a tentative D call TRBD1 (5 bases). Germline V gives CDR1 MGHRA, CDR2 YSYEKL. The CDR3 has 16 amino acids. V was cut by 4 bases and J by 4 bases, with 17 bases left in between. In DNA, the CDR3 is TGCGCCAGCAGCCTATCACCCCAGGGCGTAAATCAGCCCCAGCATTTT. This codes for CASSLSPQGVNQPQHF.

CDR3: CASSLSTGNTEAFF. The CDR3 bases are TGTGCCAGCAGTTTATCTACCGGGAACACTGAAGCTTTCTTT. J is TRBJ1-1 and V is TRBV28, with D unresolved. The V end was cut by 1 base, the J end by 1 base, with 7 bases between. The CDR3 has 14 amino acids. The germline V gene has CDR1 MDHEN and CDR2 SYDVKM.

This clonotype was observed many times. V is TRBV5-5 and J is TRBJ1-4, with a possible D match to TRBD1 (6 bases). This CDR3 has 16 amino acids. Per germline, CDR1 SGHKS and CDR2 YYEKEE (reference sequence). V lost 0 bases to trimming and J lost 5 bases, with 14 bases between them. CDR3 loop: CASSLDRQGRNEKLFF. CDR3 in DNA: TGTGCCAGCAGCTTGGATCGGCAGGGGCGGAATGAAAAACTGTTTTTT.

This clonotype was recorded at least ten times. The gene calls are TRBV4-1 and TRBJ2-3, with D possibly TRBD1 on 5 matching bases. V was pared by 3 bases and J by 0 bases, with 10 bases between. The germline V gene encodes CDR1 MGHRA and CDR2 YSYEKL. This CDR3 region has 15 residues. The CDR3: CASSHTTGSTDTQYF. As DNA, the CDR3 is TGCGCCAGCAGCCACACCACAGGTAGCACAGATACGCAGTATTTT.

This clonotype occurred a few times. In nucleotides, the CDR3 is TGCAGTGCTAGAGCCGCGGGGAACCGGCAGTATTTT. This translates into CSARAAGNRQYF. The chain combines TRBV20-1 with TRBJ2-3; perhaps TRBD2 as D (6 bases). Germline V gives CDR1 DFQATT, CDR2 SNEGSKA (reference sequence). The CDR3 has 12 residues. V lost 1 base and J 11 bases, leaving 13 bases between the germline ends.

The rearrangement joins TRBV4-1 to TRBJ2-3, with D tentatively TRBD1 (5 bases). CDR1 and CDR2 (germline): MGHRA, YSYEKL. This CDR3 comprises 14 residues. Trimming removed 1 base at V and 6 bases at J, with 11 bases between. The CDR3 loop is CASSQAGFRDTQYF. Written as DNA, the CDR3 is TGCGCCAGCAGCCAAGCAGGGTTTCGGGATACGCAGTATTTT.

This clonotype was observed many times. V is TRBV4-2 and J is TRBJ2-3, with 8 bases aligning to TRBD2. From germline, CDR1 is LGHNA and CDR2 YNFKEQ. J gave up 3 bases and V 4 bases, and 12 bases lay outside the gene matches. The CDR3 loop spans 17 amino acids. CDR3 sequence: CASSPLKAGEFTDTQYF. The CDR3 region has the DNA TGTGCCAGCAGCCCACTCAAAGCGGGAGAGTTTACAGATACGCAGTATTTT.

This clonotype was counted at least ten times. The chain employs TRBV24-1 and TRBJ2-1; 7 bases map to TRBD1. From germline, CDR1 is KGHDR and CDR2 SFDVKD. Trimming cost V 4 bases and J 7 bases; bases outside gene matches: 9. The CDR3 runs 15 residues. The CDR3 loop reads CATSDRLGQINEQFF. The DNA of the CDR3 is TGTGCCACCAGTGACCGTCTGGGACAGATAAATGAGCAGTTCTTC.

The sample holds many counts of this clonotype. This chain connects TRBV20-1 to TRBJ2-7; D might be TRBD2 (5 bases). V lost 3 bases to trimming and J lost 2 bases, with 11 bases between them. Germline V gene data show CDR1 as DFQATT and CDR2 as SNEGSKA (reference sequence). CDR3 size: 13 residues. CDR3 in amino acids: CSARAGMTYEQYF. CDR3 bases: TGCAGTGCTAGGGCCGGGATGACCTACGAGCAGTACTTC.

The sample holds many counts of this clonotype. The chain is built from TRBV5-1 and TRBJ1-1; 7 nucleotides align to TRBD1. The CDR3 length is 15 residues. The junction had 8 bases not matched to a gene; V was cut back by 4 bases and J by 2 bases. Germline V gene data show CDR1 as SGHRS and CDR2 as YFSETQ. CDR3 in amino acids: CASSLGQNVNTEAFF. CDR3 DNA: TGCGCCAGCAGCCTGGGACAGAACGTCAACACTGAAGCTTTCTTT.